This T cell receptor (beta chain) is from a study of blood T cell repertoires in COVID-19. Study context: The origin of the acute and convalescent COVID-19 samples was the United States, Italy and Spain. Nucleic acid was either cDNA or gDNA, and it came from T cells, B-cell-depleted T cells, or PBMCs.

Unmatched junction bases numbered 8, after V lost 5 bases and J lost 8 bases. This CDR3 has 13 amino acids. From germline, CDR1 is SGHVS and CDR2 FQNEAQ. This clone was counted a few times. Libraries were prepared by immunoSEQ multiplex PCR; TCRdb keeps only in-frame clonotypes and omits some of them. The sample comprises around 86,000 clones, around 82% of which are singletons, and 9.5% to 15% rests with the top ten. This receptor was identified in a human donor in a cohort sampled during active COVID-19. This sequence joins TRBV7-8 and TRBJ1-1; 7 bases fit TRBD1. Specimen: peripheral blood. The DNA of the CDR3 is TGTGCCAGCAGCCTGAATCGACAGGGCGAAGCTTTCTTT. As protein: CASSLNRQGEAFF.